The clone carrying this TCR beta chain was recorded a few times. Its antigen remains unknown. This entry comes from a study of OX40 agonist ivuxolimab in advanced cancers. General study points: Dose levels from 0.1 to 3.0 mg/kg saw CD4+ and CD8+ blood T cells expand clonally by week 6.

Some clones are missing from TCRdb's copy, which holds only in-frame ones; the method was immunoSEQ multiplex PCR. The sample lists about 90,000 clones; over 80% were seen once. The CDR3 totals 13 residues. The V end lost 5 bases, the J end lost 1 base, and 9 bases lay between the germline ends. CDR1 is SGHVS and CDR2 is FQNEAQ in the germline V gene. This sequence was found in an adult with an advanced solid tumor such as melanoma, head and neck, liver or kidney cancer. This specimen consisted of CD4+ or CD8+ T cells sorted from blood, obtained in a trial of the OX40 agonist ivuxolimab. V and J are TRBV7-8 and TRBJ2-7; tentatively, D is TRBD1 or TRBD2 (5 bases each). The CDR3 nucleotides read TGTGCCAGCAGCGGGGGAAGATCCTACGAGCAGTACTTC. Amino acid sequence: CASSGGRSYEQYF. The full variable domain, rest sourced from reference TRBV7-8 and TRBJ2-7, is GAGVSQSPRYKVAKRGQDVALRCDPISGHVSLFWYQQALGQGPEFLTYFQNEAQLDKSGLPSDRFFAERPEGSVSTLKIQRTQQEDSAVYLCASSGGRSYEQYFGPGTRLTVT.